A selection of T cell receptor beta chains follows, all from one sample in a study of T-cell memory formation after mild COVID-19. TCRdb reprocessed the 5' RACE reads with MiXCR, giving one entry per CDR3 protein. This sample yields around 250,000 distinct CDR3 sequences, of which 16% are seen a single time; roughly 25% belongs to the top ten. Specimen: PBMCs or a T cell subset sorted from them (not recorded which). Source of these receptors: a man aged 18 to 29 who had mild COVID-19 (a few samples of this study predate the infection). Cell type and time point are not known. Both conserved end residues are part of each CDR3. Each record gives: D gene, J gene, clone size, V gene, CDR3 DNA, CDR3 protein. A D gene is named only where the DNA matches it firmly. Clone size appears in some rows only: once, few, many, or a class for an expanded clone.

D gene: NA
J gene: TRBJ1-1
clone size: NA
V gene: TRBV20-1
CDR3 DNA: TGCAGTGCTAGCGGGAGAGGGGGGTCTGAAGCTTTCTTT
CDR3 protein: CSASGRGGSEAFF

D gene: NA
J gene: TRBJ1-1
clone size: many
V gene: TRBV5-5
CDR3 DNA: TGTGCCAGCAGCTTGGGGGCGCCCGGTGGTACTGAAGCTTTCTTT
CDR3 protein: CASSLGAPGGTEAFF

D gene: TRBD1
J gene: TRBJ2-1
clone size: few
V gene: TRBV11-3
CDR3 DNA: TGTGCCAGCAGCCTGGGCAGGGGGCCTTACAATGAGCAGTTCTTC
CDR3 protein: CASSLGRGPYNEQFF

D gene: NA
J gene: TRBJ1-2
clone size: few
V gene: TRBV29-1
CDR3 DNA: TGCAGCGTTGTGGAGTCCTATGGCTACACCTTC
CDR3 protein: CSVVESYGYTF

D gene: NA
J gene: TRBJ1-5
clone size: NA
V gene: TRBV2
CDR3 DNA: TGTGCCAGCAGTGAATCCGGCAATCAGCCCCAGCATTTT
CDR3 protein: CASSESGNQPQHF

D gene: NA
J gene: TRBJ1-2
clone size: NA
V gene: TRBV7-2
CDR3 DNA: TGTGCCATCCAGACGGACGGATGGAACTATGGCTACACCTTC
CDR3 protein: CAIQTDGWNYGYTF

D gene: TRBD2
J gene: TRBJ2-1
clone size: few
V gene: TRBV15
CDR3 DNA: TGTGCCACCAGCAGTGGGACTAGTTGGCATGAGCAGTTCTTC
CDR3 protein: CATSSGTSWHEQFF

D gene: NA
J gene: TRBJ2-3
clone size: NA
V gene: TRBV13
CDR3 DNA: TGTGCCAGCAGCCGCGGACGGCCTAGCACAGATACGCAGTATTTT
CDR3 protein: CASSRGRPSTDTQYF

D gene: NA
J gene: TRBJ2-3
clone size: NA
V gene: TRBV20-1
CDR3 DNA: TGCAGTGCTAGACGGGGCGGGGTGGTTTCAGATACGCAGTATTTT
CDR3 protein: CSARRGGVVSDTQYF

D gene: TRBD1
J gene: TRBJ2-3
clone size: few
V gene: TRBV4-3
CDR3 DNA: TGCGCCAGCAGCCAAGAAGTTGCACAGGGGGCCGCAGATACGCAGTATTTT
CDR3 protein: CASSQEVAQGAADTQYF

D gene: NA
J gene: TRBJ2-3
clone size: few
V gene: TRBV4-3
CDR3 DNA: TGCGCCAGCAGCCAAAAGGCAGTGGCAGATACGCAGTATTTT
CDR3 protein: CASSQKAVADTQYF

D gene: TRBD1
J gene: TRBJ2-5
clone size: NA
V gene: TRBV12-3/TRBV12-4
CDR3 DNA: TGTGCCAGCAGTCCGGGACAGGGAATAGGGACCCAGTACTTC
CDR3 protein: CASSPGQGIGTQYF

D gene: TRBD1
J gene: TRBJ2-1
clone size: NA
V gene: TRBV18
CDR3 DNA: TGTGCCAGCTCACCCGGGACAGGGGTTAATGAGCAGTTCTTC
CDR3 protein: CASSPGTGVNEQFF

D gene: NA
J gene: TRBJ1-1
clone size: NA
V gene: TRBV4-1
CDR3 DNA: TGCGCCAGCAGCCAAGAGGGTAGGAATAAAGCTTTCTTT
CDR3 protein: CASSQEGRNKAFF

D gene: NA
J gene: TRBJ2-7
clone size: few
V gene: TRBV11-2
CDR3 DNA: TGTGCCAGCAGCCCACGACAGGGAGGCCCCTACGAGCAGTACTTC
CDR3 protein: CASSPRQGGPYEQYF

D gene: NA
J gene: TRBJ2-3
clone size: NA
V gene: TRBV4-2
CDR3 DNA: TGTGCCAGCAGCCAAGAAACAGACAGCACAGATACGCAGTATTTT
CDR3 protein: CASSQETDSTDTQYF

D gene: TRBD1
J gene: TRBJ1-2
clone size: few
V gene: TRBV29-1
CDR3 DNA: TGCAGCGTTGAAGCCGGGACAGAAAACTATGGCTACACCTTC
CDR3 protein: CSVEAGTENYGYTF

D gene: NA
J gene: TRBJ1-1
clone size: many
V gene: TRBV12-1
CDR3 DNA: TGTGCCAGCAGCTTTGCCACTGAAGCTTTCTTT
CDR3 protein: CASSFATEAFF

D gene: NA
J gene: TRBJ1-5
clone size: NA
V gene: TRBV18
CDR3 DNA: TGTGCCAGCTCACACGACGCAAATCAGCCCCAGCATTTT
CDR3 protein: CASSHDANQPQHF

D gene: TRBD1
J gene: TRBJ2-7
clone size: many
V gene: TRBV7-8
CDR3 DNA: TGTGCCAGCAGCTCCCAGGGGGCGGGGTCCGAGCAGTACTTC
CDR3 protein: CASSSQGAGSEQYF

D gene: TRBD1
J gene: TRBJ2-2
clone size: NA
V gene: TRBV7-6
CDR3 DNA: TGTGCCAGCAGCTCCAACACGGGACAGGGATTTGGCGAGCTGTTTTTT
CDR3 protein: CASSSNTGQGFGELFF

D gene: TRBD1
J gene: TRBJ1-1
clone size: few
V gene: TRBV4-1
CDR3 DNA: TGCGCCAGCAGCCAGGGACAGACTAACACTGAAGCTTTCTTT
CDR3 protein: CASSQGQTNTEAFF

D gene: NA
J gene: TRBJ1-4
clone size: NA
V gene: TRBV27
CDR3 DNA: TGTGCCAGCAGATACGGAGCAACTAATGAAAAACTGTTTTTT
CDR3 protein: CASRYGATNEKLFF

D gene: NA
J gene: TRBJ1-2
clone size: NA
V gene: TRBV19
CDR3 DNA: TGTGCCAGTCTGAGTCAGCGGGGATGGAATAGCTACACCTTC
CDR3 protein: CASLSQRGWNSYTF

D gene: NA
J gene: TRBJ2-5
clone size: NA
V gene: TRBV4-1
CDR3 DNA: TGCGCCAGCAGCCAAGAACGGGGGACGGTTCTTGAGACCCAGTACTTC
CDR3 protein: CASSQERGTVLETQYF

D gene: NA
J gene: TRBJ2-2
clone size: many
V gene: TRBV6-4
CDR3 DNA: TGTGCCAGCAGTGACAGGGGAGACACCGGGGAGCTGTTTTTT
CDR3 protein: CASSDRGDTGELFF

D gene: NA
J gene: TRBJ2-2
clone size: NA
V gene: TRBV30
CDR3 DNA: TGTGCCTGGAGTTCGCGGGCGAACACCGGGGAGCTGTTTTTT
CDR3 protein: CAWSSRANTGELFF

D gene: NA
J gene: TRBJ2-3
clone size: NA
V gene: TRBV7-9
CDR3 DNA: TGTGCCAGCAGCTCAGTTAGAACAGATACGCAGTATTTT
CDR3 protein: CASSSVRTDTQYF

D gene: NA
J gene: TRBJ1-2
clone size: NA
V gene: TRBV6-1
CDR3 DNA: TGTGCCAGCAGTTCACAGGGAACCGATGGCTACACCTTC
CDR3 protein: CASSSQGTDGYTF

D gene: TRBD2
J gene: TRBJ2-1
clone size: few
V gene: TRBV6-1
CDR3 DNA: TGTGCCAGCACCCGGGGGGGATACAATGAGCAGTTCTTC
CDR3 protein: CASTRGGYNEQFF

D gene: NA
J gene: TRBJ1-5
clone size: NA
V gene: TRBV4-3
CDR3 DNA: TGCGCCAGCAGCCAAGAGTCAGATCAGCCCCAGCATTTT
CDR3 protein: CASSQESDQPQHF

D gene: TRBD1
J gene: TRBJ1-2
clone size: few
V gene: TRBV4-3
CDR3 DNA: TGCGCCAGCAGGATGCCGGTGCCCGGGACAGGGGCGGGCCCGGGGGGCTACACCTTC
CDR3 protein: CASRMPVPGTGAGPGGYTF

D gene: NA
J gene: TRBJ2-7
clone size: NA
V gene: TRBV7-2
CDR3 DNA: TGTGCCAGCAGCTCCACGAGGGTCGAGCAGTACTTC
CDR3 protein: CASSSTRVEQYF

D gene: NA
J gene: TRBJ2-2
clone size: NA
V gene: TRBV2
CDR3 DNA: TGTGCCAGCAGACTTACGAACACCGGGGAGCTGTTTTTT
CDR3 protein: CASRLTNTGELFF

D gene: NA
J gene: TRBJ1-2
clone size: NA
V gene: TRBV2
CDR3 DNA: TGTGCCAGCAGTGAAAGAGGCAGAAGTAACTATGGCTACACCTTC
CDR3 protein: CASSERGRSNYGYTF

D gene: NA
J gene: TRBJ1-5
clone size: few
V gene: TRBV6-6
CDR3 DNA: TGTGCCAGCACCGCAGGGACTGGGGAGCCCCAGCATTTT
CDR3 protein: CASTAGTGEPQHF

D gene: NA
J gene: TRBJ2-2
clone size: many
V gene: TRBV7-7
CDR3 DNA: TGTGCCAGCAGCTTAGGGACGGACGGGACCGGGGAGCTGTTTTTT
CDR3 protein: CASSLGTDGTGELFF

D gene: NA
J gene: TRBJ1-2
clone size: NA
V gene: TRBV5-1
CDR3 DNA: TGCGCCAGCAGCTTGGAGCCGGGGCTTAACTATGGCTACACCTTC
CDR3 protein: CASSLEPGLNYGYTF

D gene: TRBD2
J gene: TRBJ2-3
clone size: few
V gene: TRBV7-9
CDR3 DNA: TGTGCCAGCAGCCCTCTAGCGGGGTCGAGCACAGATACGCAGTATTTT
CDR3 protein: CASSPLAGSSTDTQYF

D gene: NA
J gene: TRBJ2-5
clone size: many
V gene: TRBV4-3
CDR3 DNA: TGCGCCAGCAGCCAAGGCCACAGGCTATCTCAAGAGACCCAGTACTTC
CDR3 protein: CASSQGHRLSQETQYF

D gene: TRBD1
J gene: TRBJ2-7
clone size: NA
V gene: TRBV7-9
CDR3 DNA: TGTGCCAGCAGCCGAGGTCCAGGGGGAATTTACGAGCAGTACTTC
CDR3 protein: CASSRGPGGIYEQYF